Each of the 26 T cell receptor beta chains below was sequenced from the same sample in a study of shared clonotypes between healthy human individuals. The table came from immunoSEQ multiplex PCR; TCRdb's copy has only in-frame clones and leaves some out. The sample has 2 million or so clones, about 95% seen once. Naive CD8 populations comprised CD45RO-negative cells positively selected for CCR7, excluding terminally differentiated effector memory CD45RA+ cells. The sample taken for sequencing was naive CD8+ T cells sorted from blood. The source of these receptors is a man between 18 and 29 years old in good health.

V gene TRBV27 combines with J gene TRBJ2-2; D remains unclear. The ends were cut back, 5 bases at V and 7 bases at J, with 17 bases in the middle. The CDR3 has 15 amino acids. Germline loops: CDR1 MNHEY, CDR2 SMNVEV (reference sequence). CDR3 in DNA: TGTGCCAGCAGTCACGGTCCCGGATCGAACGGGGAGCTGTTTTTT. As protein: CASSHGPGSNGELFF.

The chain has TRBV23-1 and TRBJ2-7; 11 bases map to TRBD1. TRBV23-1 is an ORF, and what it does is uncertain. The junction had 7 bases not matched to a gene; V was cut back by 3 bases and J by 0 bases. The CDR3 loop spans 17 amino acids. The CDR3 sequence: CASSQRDRGASSYEQYF. In DNA form, the CDR3 reads TGCGCCAGCAGTCAGCGGGACAGGGGGGCGAGCTCCTACGAGCAGTACTTC.

V usage is TRBV4-1 and J usage is TRBJ1-3; unclear D gene. Germline CDR1 reads MGHRA; CDR2 reads YSYEKL. The CDR3 length is 15 residues. The V and J ends lost 4 bases and 7 bases respectively, with 17 bases between them. CDR3 protein: CASSPLPGAMNTIYF. In DNA form, the CDR3 reads TGCGCCAGCAGCCCATTACCCGGCGCCATGAACACCATATATTTT.

The chain combines TRBV4-1 with TRBJ1-6; a possible D gene is TRBD1 (5 bases). Trimming removed 5 bases at V and 4 bases at J, with 15 bases between. The CDR3 spans 16 residues. Germline V gene sequence: CDR1 MGHRA, CDR2 YSYEKL. CDR3 coding DNA: TGCGCCAGCAGCAACCGGGACGGAGATTATAATTCACCCCTCCACTTT. It yields the protein CASSNRDGDYNSPLHF.

This clone is a singleton in its sample. The chain joins TRBV6-5 to TRBJ2-1; 11 nucleotides align to TRBD2. The CDR3 covers 16 residues. Germline V gives CDR1 MNHEY, CDR2 SVGAGI. V trimming: 2 bases; J trimming: 2 bases; junction bases outside the gene matches: 2. The CDR3 region has the DNA TGTGCCAGCAGTTACCATAGCGGGGGGGCCTACAATGAGCAGTTCTTC. Its protein is CASSYHSGGAYNEQFF.

V and J are TRBV6-4 and TRBJ1-2; a possible D gene is TRBD1 (6 bases). The CDR3 totals 17 residues. The V gene's germline CDR1 is MRHNA and CDR2 SNTAGT. V lost 2 bases, J lost 2 bases, and 18 bases lay in between. The CDR3 DNA reads as TGTGCCAGCAGTGACCCAGATCAGGGGACACACAACTATGGCTACACCTTC. Translation: CASSDPDQGTHNYGYTF.

The count of this clone is one. This sample also contains other DNA sequences that code for the same CDR3. This chain connects TRBV2 to TRBJ1-1; TRBD1 matches 9 bases. CDR1 and CDR2 (germline): SNHLY, FYNNEI. V gave up 3 bases and J gave up 5 bases; unmatched junction bases: 4. This CDR3 has 14 amino acids. The CDR3: CASSEDRGGTEAFF. The DNA of the CDR3 is TGTGCCAGCAGTGAGGACAGGGGCGGGACTGAAGCTTTCTTT.

V usage is TRBV27 and J usage is TRBJ1-2; D might be TRBD1 (6 bases). V was cut by 3 bases and J by 8 bases, with 13 bases left in between. CDR1 MNHEY and CDR2 SMNVEV come from the germline V gene (reference sequence). This CDR3 is 13 amino acids long. The CDR3 nucleotides are TGTGCCAGCAGTTTTTCAGGGGCGGGGGGCTACACCTTC. Translated, it gives CASSFSGAGGYTF.

The chain uses TRBV7-9 and TRBJ1-2; perhaps TRBD1 as D (5 bases). The CDR3 sequence is 13 residues long. CDR1 and CDR2 from the germline V gene are SEHNR and FQNEAQ (reference sequence). The V gene lost 5 bases and the J gene lost 8 bases, with 15 bases spanning the gap. CDR3 sequence: CASSDTGFQGYTF. CDR3 nucleotides: TGTGCCAGCAGCGACACAGGCTTTCAAGGCTACACCTTC. Based on the CDR3 plus reference TRBV7-9 and TRBJ1-2, the full variable domain is DTGVSQNPRHKITKRGQNVTFRCDPISEHNRLYWYRQTLGQGPEFLTYFQNEAQLEKSRLLSDRFSAERPKGSFSTLEIQRTEQGDSAMYLCASSDTGFQGYTFGSGTRLTVV.

This sequence joins TRBV7-9 and TRBJ2-7; maybe TRBD2 (6 bases). The CDR3 sequence is 15 residues long. Germline V lookup: CDR1 SEHNR, CDR2 FQNEAQ (reference sequence). Trimming removed 4 bases at V and 1 base at J, with 14 bases between. The CDR3 region has the DNA TGTGCCAGCAGCTCTAACACGGGACTGTCCTACGAGCAGTACTTC. Translation: CASSSNTGLSYEQYF.

The gene calls are TRBV6-7 and TRBJ1-5; 7 positions match TRBD1. TRBV6-7 is an ORF for which the function is uncertain. CDR3 length: 16 residues. The ends lost 0 bases at V and 2 bases at J; junction bases unmatched: 4. CDR3 bases: TGTGCCAGCAGTTACTCGGACAGGCCCCGCAATCAGCCCCAGCATTTT. It is translated as CASSYSDRPRNQPQHF.

In regard to this clone: Distinct nucleotide sequences in the sample also encode this CDR3. This rearrangement joins TRBV6-5 to TRBJ2-5, with 13 bases identical to TRBD2. V lost 0 bases and J lost 4; bases outside the gene matches: 2. This CDR3 has 16 residues. The germline CDR1 and CDR2 sequences are MNHEY and SVGAGI. CDR3 sequence: CASSYSLAGGRETQYF. CDR3 DNA sequence: TGTGCCAGCAGTTACTCACTAGCGGGGGGGCGAGAGACCCAGTACTTC.

This clone was counted between two and nine times. The gene calls are TRBV10-1 and TRBJ1-6; D remains ambiguous. Germline loops: CDR1 WNHNN, CDR2 SYGVQD (reference sequence). The V end was cut by 3 bases, the J end by 8 bases, with 8 bases between. CDR3 length equals 13 residues. CDR3 sequence (DNA): TGCGCCAGCAGTGAAACGGAGGATTCACCCCTCCACTTT. This codes for CASSETEDSPLHF.

Concerning this clone: The sample holds other DNA sequences that translate to the same CDR3. The rearrangement uses TRBV5-6 and TRBJ1-1, with 9 bases fitting TRBD1. The V and J ends lost 2 bases and 1 base, in that order; junction bases with no gene match: 6. In germline, CDR1 is SGHDT, CDR2 YYEEEE. The CDR3 is 16 amino acids. CDR3 in amino acids: CASSFGTGKRNTEAFF. The CDR3 region has the DNA TGTGCCAGCAGCTTTGGGACAGGGAAAAGGAACACTGAAGCTTTCTTT.

V usage is TRBV27 and J usage is TRBJ1-5; D possibly corresponds to TRBD1 (6 bases). The V and J ends lost 6 bases and 2 bases respectively, with 14 bases between them. CDR1 is MNHEY, CDR2 SMNVEV, per germline (reference sequence). CDR3 length equals 15 residues. This CDR3 is CASSSSGAGNQPQHF. In DNA form, the CDR3 reads TGTGCCAGCAGCTCCTCGGGGGCGGGCAATCAGCCCCAGCATTTT.

J is TRBJ1-6 and V is TRBV4-1, with a tentative D call TRBD1 (5 bases). Germline CDR1 and CDR2: MGHRA and YSYEKL. The length of the CDR3 is 15 residues. V gave up 1 base and J gave up 8 bases, with 12 bases separating them. The CDR3 reads CASSQAERGDSPLHF. The DNA of the CDR3 is TGCGCCAGCAGCCAAGCTGAACGGGGGGATTCACCCCTCCACTTT.

This clone showed up just once. The chain is built from TRBV7-9 and TRBJ2-3, with no clear D. The CDR3 has 12 amino acids. CDR1 SEHNR and CDR2 FQNEAQ come from the germline V gene (reference sequence). V lost 6 bases to trimming and J lost 6 bases, with 10 bases between them. CDR3 nucleotides: TGTGCCAGCAGTCAGATGCGGGATACGCAGTATTTT. Amino acids: CASSQMRDTQYF.

The genes are TRBV9 and TRBJ2-5; TRBD2 agrees at 13 bases. There are 16 residues in the CDR3. Germline CDR1 reads SGDLS; CDR2 reads YYNGEE. The J segment lost 2 bases and the V segment lost 3 bases, leaving 4 bases of the junction unmatched. CDR3 sequence reads: CASSAPLAGGQETQYF. The CDR3 DNA reads as TGTGCCAGCAGCGCACCACTAGCGGGGGGGCAAGAGACCCAGTACTTC.

The chain carries TRBV7-8 and TRBJ2-5; unclear D gene. This CDR3 is 16 amino acids long. The ends were cut back, 5 bases at V and 1 base at J, with 17 bases in the middle. Germline V gene lookup returns CDR1 SGHVS and CDR2 FQNEAQ. The CDR3 nucleotides read TGTGCCAGCAGCATCCCCGGCAAAGGCGGCCAAGAGACCCAGTACTTC. As protein: CASSIPGKGGQETQYF.

This clone was detected only a few times. The J gene is TRBJ1-1, the V gene TRBV2; weak D call: TRBD1 (5 bases). V was pared by 4 bases and J by 3 bases, with 12 bases between. Germline V CDR1 and CDR2: SNHLY, FYNNEI. This CDR3 is 14 amino acids long. The CDR3 DNA sequence: TGTGCCAGCAGTGGGGACGGAGGGTACACTGAAGCTTTCTTT. Residues: CASSGDGGYTEAFF.

The genes are TRBV4-2 and TRBJ2-5, with 11 bases aligning to TRBD1. The trim removed 2 bases at V and 4 bases at J, leaving 6 bases unmatched. This CDR3 is built from 16 residues. Germline V gene lookup returns CDR1 LGHNA and CDR2 YNFKEQ. The CDR3 nucleotides are TGTGCCAGCAGCCAATACACCGGGACAGGGGGAGAGACCCAGTACTTC. Encoded protein: CASSQYTGTGGETQYF.

Of note for this clone: Other DNA sequences from this sample encode an identical CDR3 as well. DNA of the CDR3: TGTGCCAGCAGTTACTCGGGGGGCGCTCCCTACGAGCAGTACTTC. This translates into CASSYSGGAPYEQYF. The V gene is TRBV6-5, the J gene TRBJ2-7; either TRBD1 or TRBD2 may fit D (6 bases each). The CDR3 runs 15 residues. The germline gives CDR1 MNHEY, CDR2 SVGAGI. V lost 0 bases and J 2 bases, leaving 11 bases between the germline ends.

The J gene is TRBJ2-7, the V gene TRBV6-1, with D possibly TRBD1 on 5 matching bases. The CDR3 contains 13 residues. V dropped 10 bases and J dropped 3 bases, with 16 bases sitting between them. CDR1 MNHNS and CDR2 SASEGT come from the germline V gene. CDR3 DNA: TGTGCCACCCAGGGTATCTCTCTCTACGAGCAGTACTTC. Its protein is CATQGISLYEQYF.

DNA of the CDR3: TGTGCCAGCAGTGGGCTAGGAGCGCCTGGTTCACCCCTCCACTTT. This translates into CASSGLGAPGSPLHF. The J gene is TRBJ1-6, the V gene TRBV6-1; D ambiguous. The CDR3 has 15 amino acids. V lost 4 bases to trimming and J lost 9 bases, with 16 bases between them. From germline, CDR1 is MNHNS and CDR2 SASEGT.

The chain has TRBV9 and TRBJ1-5; 8 bases are shared with TRBD1. This CDR3 is built from 14 residues. The germline V gene has CDR1 SGDLS and CDR2 YYNGEE. Germline trimming cut 3 bases from V and 7 bases from J; bases unmatched to any gene: 6. The CDR3 bases are TGTGCCAGCAGCGCGGGACAGGTCCTCCAGCCCCAGCATTTT. Encoded protein: CASSAGQVLQPQHF.

The V and J genes are TRBV6-1 and TRBJ2-3; tentative D call: TRBD1 (5 bases). This CDR3 is built from 17 residues. The V gene lost 2 bases and the J gene lost 0 bases, with 15 bases spanning the gap. Per the germline V gene, CDR1 is MNHNS and CDR2 is SASEGT. DNA of the CDR3: TGTGCCAGCAGTGAATGGGGCAGGACGACCAGCACAGATACGCAGTATTTT. Its protein is CASSEWGRTTSTDTQYF.